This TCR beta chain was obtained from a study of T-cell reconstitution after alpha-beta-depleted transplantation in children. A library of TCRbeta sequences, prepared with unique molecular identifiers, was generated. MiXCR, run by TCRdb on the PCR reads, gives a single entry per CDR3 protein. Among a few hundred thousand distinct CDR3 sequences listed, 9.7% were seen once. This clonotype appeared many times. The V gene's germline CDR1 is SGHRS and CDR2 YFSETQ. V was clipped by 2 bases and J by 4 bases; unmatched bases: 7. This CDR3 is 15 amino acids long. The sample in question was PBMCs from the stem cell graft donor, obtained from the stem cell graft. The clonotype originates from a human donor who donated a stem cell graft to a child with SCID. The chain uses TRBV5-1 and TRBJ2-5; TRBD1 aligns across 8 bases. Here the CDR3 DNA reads TGCGCCAGCAGCTTTAGGGCAGGGGGCCGAGAGACCCAGTACTTC. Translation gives CASSFRAGGRETQYF.